Each of the 10 T cell receptor beta chains below was sequenced from the same sample in a study of early T cells in non-severe SARS-CoV-2 infection (dated by TCRdb to 2020 to 2023). Library method: 5' RACE. For sequencing, a NextSeq 500 was employed. The public reads were reanalyzed by TCRdb: fastp trimming at Q25, MiXCR alignment, in-frame beta chains only. Every distinct CDR3 protein forms one entry, paired with its most common genes and DNA. The sample includes 45,000 to 55,000 distinct CDR3 sequences, with over 7.5% observed a single time. Roughly 8.3% of the sample lies in the top ten. Material for sequencing was whole blood. Receptors originate from an adult who was a healthcare worker with PCR-confirmed SARS-CoV-2 infection or an uninfected control (not recorded which).

As for this clonotype: Given a much more abundant clone one base away, this may be a read error. The genes are TRBV12-3 or TRBV12-4 and TRBJ2-1, with a weak D call TRBD2 (5 bases). The CDR3 loop spans 14 amino acids. The CDR3 is CASSLAGGSNERFF. The CDR3 DNA reads TGTGCCAGCAGTTTAGCCGGCGGGTCCAATGAGCGGTTCTTC.

This clonotype was counted only a few times. V gene TRBV7-9 combines with J gene TRBJ2-1; D is undetermined. CDR1 is SEHNR and CDR2 is FQNEAQ in the germline V gene (reference sequence). The CDR3 length is 17 residues. Trimming took 1 base from V and 0 from J, leaving 13 bases between them. The CDR3 DNA follows: TGTGCCAGCAGCTTAGATGAGGTGGGCAGCTCCTACAATGAGCAGTTCTTC. Translating gives CASSLDEVGSSYNEQFF.

This clonotype was observed many times. In nucleotides, the CDR3 is TGTGCCAGCAGAAACCGGGACAGGGGGCAACACGGGGAGCTGTTTTTT. Protein product: CASRNRDRGQHGELFF. The rearrangement links TRBV7-2 to TRBJ2-2, with TRBD1 matching 12 bases. CDR1 is SGHTA and CDR2 is FQGNSA in the germline V gene. V shed 6 bases and J 7 bases; nucleotides not matched to a gene: 9. The CDR3 loop spans 16 amino acids.

This clonotype was detected ten times or more. The chain joins TRBV5-1 to TRBJ2-7, with 9 nucleotides matching TRBD1. The CDR3 is made up of 16 amino acids. CDR1 and CDR2 (germline): SGHRS, YFSETQ. The J segment lost 5 bases and the V segment lost 5 bases, leaving 14 bases of the junction unmatched. The DNA of the CDR3 is TGCGCCAGCAGTTTCCAACCCGGGACAGGGCCCCACGAGCAGTACTTC. Encoded protein: CASSFQPGTGPHEQYF.

This clonotype showed up many times. The junction departs from germline at one end; a sequencing error may be responsible. The chain uses TRBV5-4 and TRBJ2-7; the match to TRBD2 covers 14 bases. Germline V CDR1 and CDR2: SGHNT, YYREEE (reference sequence). This CDR3 contains 13 residues. The CDR3 DNA sequence: TGTGCCAGCAGCTTCGTCGGGACTAGCGGGAGTTCGTTC. It encodes CASSFVGTSGSSF.

The chain carries TRBV29-1 and TRBJ2-1; no clear D. The CDR3 loop spans 12 amino acids. Germline values: CDR1 SQVTM, CDR2 ANQGSEA. With 7 bases removed from V and 4 bases from J, the gap between germline ends came to 11 bases. The CDR3 nucleotides read TGCAGCGCCGTAGGCGTTTACAATGAGCAGTTCTTC. Its translation: CSAVGVYNEQFF.

There are many counts of this clonotype. The CDR3 DNA is TGTGCCAGCAGCTTGGGGGCCCCTCCAGCGGGAGAAGAGACCCAGTACTTC. This codes for CASSLGAPPAGEETQYF. The rearrangement links TRBV5-4 to TRBJ2-5, with 8 bases lining up with TRBD2. V dropped 0 bases and J dropped 3; count of bases not matched to a gene: 10. From germline, CDR1 is SGHNT and CDR2 YYREEE (reference sequence). This CDR3 is built from 17 residues.

This clonotype was found many times. J is TRBJ1-5 and V is TRBV20-1; the D is unclear. The CDR3 loop spans 13 amino acids. V was cut by 3 bases and J by 4 bases, with 10 bases left in between. The germline V gene has CDR1 DFQATT and CDR2 SNEGSKA (reference sequence). The CDR3 is CSASREINQPQHF. CDR3 coding DNA: TGCAGTGCTAGTAGGGAGATTAATCAGCCCCAGCATTTT.

The CDR3 protein is CASSEYLQGYHEQYF. The CDR3, as DNA: TGTGCCAGCAGTGAATATCTTCAGGGCTACCACGAGCAGTACTTC. The chain carries TRBV25-1 and TRBJ2-7; D perhaps matches TRBD1 (5 bases). This CDR3 is built from 15 residues. Germline CDR1 reads MGHDK; CDR2 reads SYGVNS. V lost 0 bases and J 5 bases, leaving 14 bases between the germline ends.

This rearrangement joins TRBV29-1 to TRBJ1-1; possibly TRBD1 for D (5 bases). This CDR3 spans 10 amino acids. The V gene lost 4 bases and the J gene lost 10 bases, with 10 bases spanning the gap. Germline V gene sequence: CDR1 SQVTM, CDR2 ANQGSEA. CDR3 DNA sequence: TGCAGCGTTGTCGGGGGGGGAGCTTTCTTT. This translates into CSVVGGGAFF.